These 25 T cell receptor beta chains were sequenced from one sample in a study of tumor and adjacent non-tumor tissue in lung cancer. The library came from three nested PCR rounds adapted from ARM-PCR protocols. TCRdb called the multiplex PCR reads again in MiXCR, with one record for every CDR3 protein. Among 100,000 to 150,000 distinct CDR3 sequences listed, approximately 71% were seen once. This sample's RNA came from whole unsorted tissue. Sample: lung tumor tissue. These receptors were taken from a man aged 30 to 39 with non-small cell lung cancer.

Regarding this clonotype: A read error may explain this, as a much larger clone is one base away. This chain links TRBV4-1 with TRBJ1-1; tentatively, D is TRBD1 (6 bases). Trimming shortened V by 7 bases and J by 6 bases, and 18 bases separated the two germline ends. The CDR3 contains 14 residues. In germline, CDR1 is MGHRA, CDR2 YSYEKL. CDR3: CASTQGGVGAEAFF. CDR3 DNA sequence: TGCGCCAGCACACAGGGAGGGGTCGGCGCTGAAGCTTTCTTT.

The chain employs TRBV29-1 and TRBJ2-1, with D unclear. Per the germline V gene, CDR1 is SQVTM and CDR2 is ANQGSEA. CDR3 length equals 14 residues. In DNA, the CDR3 is TGCATCGTAGAACAAGGCTCAACCGGGAATGAGCAGTTCTTC. It specifies CIVEQGSTGNEQFF.

On this clonotype itself: A read error is likely, as this CDR3 ends without the conserved phenylalanine or tryptophan. The V and J genes are TRBV12-3 or TRBV12-4 and TRBJ2-7, with D uncertain. The CDR3 covers 12 residues. DNA of the CDR3: TGTGTCAGCAGTAACCTTTTTCGCGAGCAGTACTTA. Encoded protein: CVSSNLFREQYL.

For this clonotype: This may arise from a read error, as a much more abundant clone is one base away. The genes are TRBV5-5 and TRBJ2-3, with D possibly being TRBD2 (6 bases). Germline CDR1 is SGHKS and CDR2 is YYEKEE (reference sequence). The CDR3 extends over 13 amino acids. V was clipped by 4 bases and J by 8 bases, with 14 bases between them. The CDR3 DNA reads TGTGCCAGCAGCCCGCCGACGGGAGTTACGCAGTATTTT. The encoded protein is CASSPPTGVTQYF.

The chain uses TRBV7-9 and TRBJ1-1; no clear D gene. Trimming cost V 2 bases and J 1 base, with 8 bases left between them. The germline V gene encodes CDR1 SEHNR and CDR2 FQNEAQ (reference sequence). The CDR3 totals 14 residues. In DNA, the CDR3 is TGTGCCAGCAGCTTACTCGACGAGAACACTGAAGCTTTCTTT. Its protein product is CASSLLDENTEAFF.

The rearrangement uses TRBV11-1 and TRBJ2-4, with D tentatively TRBD1 (5 bases). Germline V gives CDR1 SGHAT, CDR2 FQDESV (reference sequence). This CDR3 region has 16 residues. Trimming took 11 bases from V and 6 from J, leaving 26 bases between them. In DNA form, the CDR3 reads TGTGCCTGCACCTACTCAGGCAGGGCGACCATAAACATTCAGTACTTC. The encoded protein is CACTYSGRATINIQYF. Combining the CDR3 with reference TRBV11-1 and TRBJ2-4 gives the whole variable domain EAEVAQSPRYKITEKSQAVAFWCDPISGHATLYWYRQILGQGPELLVQFQDESVVDDSQLPKDRFSAERLKGVDSTLKIQPAELGDSAMYLCACTYSGRATINIQYFGAGTRLSVL.

This clonotype was detected a few times. V and J are TRBV6-5 and TRBJ1-1; D remains unclear. CDR1 and CDR2 (germline): MNHEY, SVGAGI. The CDR3 is made up of 14 amino acids. The V end lost 0 bases, the J end lost 1 base, and 6 bases lay between the germline ends. CDR3 sequence reads: CASSYSVWNTEAFF. The CDR3 coding sequence is TGTGCCAGCAGTTACTCAGTATGGAACACTGAAGCTTTCTTT.

Comments on this clonotype: This clone may be a read error of a much larger clone one base away. This chain connects TRBV20-1 to TRBJ2-1; 12 nucleotides line up with TRBD2. The V gene's germline CDR1 is DFQATT and CDR2 SNEGSKA (reference sequence). This CDR3 comprises 12 residues. In DNA, the CDR3 is TGCAGTGCTCGGACTAGCGGGAATGAGCAGTCCTTC. It encodes CSARTSGNEQSF.

Regarding this clonotype: At one end the junction does not follow the germline gene, possibly because of a read error. V usage is TRBV6-1 and J usage is TRBJ2-5; possibly TRBD1 for D (5 bases). The germline V gene encodes CDR1 MNHNS and CDR2 SASEGT. The CDR3 is 13 residues long. The CDR3 is CASSHGAQESQYF. In DNA, the CDR3 is TGTGCCAGCAGCCATGGGGCCCAAGAGTCCCAGTACTTT.

A note on this clonotype: At one boundary the junction diverges from the germline segment, which might be a read error. The chain has TRBV29-1 and TRBJ2-7, with D perhaps matching TRBD2 (6 bases). The CDR3 is made up of 15 amino acids. CDR1 SQVTM and CDR2 ANQGSEA come from the germline V gene. The CDR3 DNA follows: TGCAGCGTCCTGGTGGGGGAGAGGGACTCCTACAAGCAGTACTTC. It yields the protein CSVLVGERDSYKQYF.

This clonotype showed up just once. An end of the junction does not agree with germline; a read error may underlie this. The chain links TRBV20-1 to TRBJ2-1; D is unclear. Germline V gene sequence: CDR1 DFQATT, CDR2 SNEGSKA (reference sequence). CDR3 length: 14 residues. This CDR3 reads CSAKTVSFYNVQFF. Written as DNA, the CDR3 is TGCAGTGCCAAGACTGTCAGCTTCTACAATGTGCAGTTCTTC.

V and J are TRBV29-1 and TRBJ2-6; D is unclear. V was trimmed by 5 bases and J by 2 bases, leaving 4 bases between them. This CDR3 comprises 12 residues. Germline V gives CDR1 SQVTM, CDR2 ANQGSEA. Here the CDR3 reads CSVKPGANVLTF. The DNA for the CDR3 is TGCAGCGTTAAGCCTGGGGCCAACGTCCTGACTTTC.

The rearrangement links TRBV20-1 to TRBJ1-5; a possible D gene is TRBD1 (5 bases). Trimming shortened V by 3 bases and J by 0 bases, and 15 bases separated the two germline ends. There are 16 residues in the CDR3. CDR1 and CDR2 (germline): DFQATT, SNEGSKA (reference sequence). DNA of the CDR3: TGCAGTGCTAGGGACATGCGAGGCTATAGCAATCAGCCCCAGCATTTT. Residues: CSARDMRGYSNQPQHF.

A word on this clonotype: The junction departs from germline at one end; a sequencing error may be responsible. The J gene is TRBJ2-5, the V gene TRBV29-1; 8 bases line up with TRBD2. The germline V gene has CDR1 SQVTM and CDR2 ANQGSEA. The CDR3 contains 14 residues. The CDR3 is CSVGPATSEETQYF. The CDR3 DNA sequence: TGCAGCGTTGGGCCCGCGACTAGCGAAGAGACCCAGTATTTC.

The V and J genes are TRBV20-1 and TRBJ2-1; D call uncertain. The V gene lost 4 bases and the J gene lost 12 bases, with 19 bases spanning the gap. This CDR3 is built from 13 residues. Germline lookup yields CDR1 DFQATT and CDR2 SNEGSKA (reference sequence). The CDR3 DNA reads TGCAGTGCTAAAGATGGTCTTTCGAACGGGCAGTTCTTC. This codes for CSAKDGLSNGQFF.

Notes on this clonotype: Relative to the germline gene, one junction end is altered; a read error may explain this. The CDR3 region has the DNA TGCAGTGCCCAGGGGGGGGTTCGCAGATACGCAGTATTT. This translates into CSAQGGVRRYAVF. The chain is built from TRBV29-1 and TRBJ2-3; D is perhaps TRBD1 or TRBD2 (7 bases each). CDR3 size: 13 residues. Germline V gene lookup returns CDR1 SQVTM and CDR2 ANQGSEA.

The chain recombines TRBV20-1 with TRBJ2-1, with D tentatively TRBD1 (6 bases). This CDR3 has 14 amino acids. Trimming took off 6 bases at V and 2 bases at J, with 14 bases between the two ends. The germline gives CDR1 DFQATT, CDR2 SNEGSKA (reference sequence). The CDR3 sequence is CSAQWGHTYNEQFF. In DNA form, the CDR3 reads TGCAGTGCGCAATGGGGGCACACCTACAATGAGCAGTTCTTC.

Points on this clonotype: The junction departs from the called germline gene at one end, perhaps through a read error. The chain carries TRBV5-4 and TRBJ2-2; TRBD1 might be the D (5 bases). The CDR3 is 18 residues long. Germline V gene data show CDR1 as SGHNT and CDR2 as YYREEE (reference sequence). DNA of the CDR3: TGTGCCAGCAACTTGGGGCTCCAACTGGCCCTGGATGCCGGGGAGCTGTTTTTT. Its translation is CASNLGLQLALDAGELFF. The entire variable domain, with the rest obtained from reference TRBV5-4 and TRBJ2-2, is as follows: ETGVTQSPTHLIKTRGQQVTLRCSSQSGHNTVSWYQQALGQGPQFIFQYYREEENGRGNFPPRFSGLQFPNYSSELNVNALELDDSALYLCASNLGLQLALDAGELFFGEGSRLTVL.

The table lists this clonotype with a few counts. One junction end disagrees with the germline gene, perhaps due to a read error. The chain employs TRBV4-1 and TRBJ1-1; D is uncertain. The germline gives CDR1 MGHRA, CDR2 YSYEKL. The CDR3 has 14 residues. CDR3 sequence (DNA): TGTGCCAGCAGCCAAGTTAACAATATCGCTGAAGCTCTCTTT. As protein: CASSQVNNIAEALF.

This clonotype was observed a handful of times. A clone one base away is much larger, so this may be a read error. V is TRBV20-1 and J is TRBJ2-3; D is possibly TRBD2 (5 bases). This CDR3 region has 13 residues. Germline-derived CDR1 and CDR2 are DFQATT and SNEGSKA (reference sequence). Here the CDR3 DNA reads TGCAGTGTTAGACTAACTAGCACAGATACGCAGTATTTT. Protein product: CSVRLTSTDTQYF.

This clonotype was found once. A much bigger clone sits one base away, suggesting this may be a read error. Likely a read error: the CDR3 ends without its conserved phenylalanine or tryptophan. The chain joins TRBV6-1 to TRBJ1-2; no clear D. CDR1 and CDR2 from the germline V gene are MNHNS and SASEGT. Trimming removed 4 bases from V and 2 bases from J, with 11 bases in between. This CDR3 has 14 amino acids. CDR3 sequence reads: CASSGHVTNYGYTI. In DNA form, the CDR3 reads TGTGCCAGCAGTGGACACGTAACCAACTATGGCTACACCATC.

A word on this clonotype: A much larger clone differs from this one at a single base, so this may be a read error. V is TRBV13 and J is TRBJ1-2; 9 positions match TRBD1. CDR1 and CDR2 from the germline V gene are PRHDT and FYEKMQ (reference sequence). The CDR3 loop spans 14 amino acids. This chain's CDR3 is CVSSLAGQGDGYTF. DNA of the CDR3: TGTGTCAGCAGCTTAGCGGGACAGGGCGACGGCTACACCTTC.

With respect to this clonotype: An end of the junction does not agree with germline; a read error may underlie this. This sequence joins TRBV5-6 and TRBJ1-4, with TRBD1 identical over 8 bases. Germline CDR1 reads SGHDT; CDR2 reads YYEEEE. CDR3 length: 14 amino acids. The CDR3 bases are TGTGTCAGCAGTTTGGACAGGGAAGGTGAAAAACTGTTTTTT. Its translation is CVSSLDREGEKLFF.

A word on this clonotype: Since a much larger clone is just one base distant, this may be a read error. V and J are TRBV4-3 and TRBJ1-1; D gene uncertain. Per germline, CDR1 LGHNA and CDR2 YSLEER. The CDR3 has 12 residues. CDR3 sequence (DNA): TGCGCCAACAGCCAAGATAGTAACGCGCCTTTCTTT. This codes for CANSQDSNAPFF.

With regard to this clonotype: One base away lies a much larger clone, so this may be a sequencing read error. This chain connects TRBV6-2 or TRBV6-3 to TRBJ2-7; D may be TRBD2 (5 bases). This CDR3 is built from 14 residues. CDR1 is MNHEY, CDR2 SVGEGT, per germline. V was cut by 2 bases and J by 3 bases, with 11 bases left in between. CDR3 sequence reads: CASSYGRTVYEQYF. CDR3 coding DNA: TGTGCCAGCAGTTACGGCAGGACTGTCTACGAGCAGTACTTC.